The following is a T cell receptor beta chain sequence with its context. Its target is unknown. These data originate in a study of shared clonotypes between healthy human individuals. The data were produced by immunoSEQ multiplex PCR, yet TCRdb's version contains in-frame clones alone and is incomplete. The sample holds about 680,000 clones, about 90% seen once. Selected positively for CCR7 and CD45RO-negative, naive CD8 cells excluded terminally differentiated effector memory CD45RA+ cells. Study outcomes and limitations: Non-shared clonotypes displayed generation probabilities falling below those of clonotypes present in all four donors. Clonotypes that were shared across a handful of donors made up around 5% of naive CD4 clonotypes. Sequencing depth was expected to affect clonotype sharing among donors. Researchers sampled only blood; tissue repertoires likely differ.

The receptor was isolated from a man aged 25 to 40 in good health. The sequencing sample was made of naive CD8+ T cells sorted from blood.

CDR3 region: CASSSDYPTNTGELFF. For the CDR3, the DNA is TGTGCCAGCAGTTCCGACTATCCTACGAACACCGGGGAGCTGTTTTTT. The chain carries TRBV6-5 and TRBJ2-2; tentatively, D is TRBD2 (5 bases). CDR1 is MNHEY, CDR2 SVGAGI, per germline. This CDR3 is 16 amino acids long. The V end was cut by 4 bases, the J end by 0 bases, with 12 bases between.